This T cell receptor beta chain was documented in a study of shared clonotypes between healthy human individuals. Clones were read by immunoSEQ multiplex PCR, and TCRdb kept only the in-frame ones, dropping some. The table has 2 million to 2.5 million clones, approximately 94% seen once. Germline-derived CDR1 and CDR2 are MDHEN and SYDVKM. The CDR3 spans 15 residues. Between the trimmed V and J ends, which lost 3 bases and 2 bases, there was a span of 10 bases. Sequencing input: naive CD4+ T cells sorted from blood. Stated subset: CD45RA+ positively selected. The chain links TRBV28 to TRBJ1-4; perhaps TRBD1 as D (6 bases). This TCR was sampled from a man aged 18 to 30 in good health. The CDR3 loop is CASSLLGATNEKLFF. For the CDR3, the DNA is TGTGCCAGCAGTTTGCTGGGGGCGACTAATGAAAAACTGTTTTTT.